The 13 T cell receptor beta chains reported below all come from one sample, sequenced in a study of blood T cell repertoires in COVID-19. Some clones are missing from TCRdb's copy, which holds only in-frame ones; the method was immunoSEQ multiplex PCR. The sample shows 100,000 to 150,000 clones, more than 70% of them seen only once. Source material: peripheral blood. These receptors were obtained from a man in his fifties or sixties with acute or convalescent COVID-19.

The chain employs TRBV2 and TRBJ2-1; 7 bases align to TRBD2. The CDR3 has 14 residues. Germline CDR1 reads SNHLY; CDR2 reads FYNNEI. After removal of 4 bases from V and 6 bases from J, the junction contained 6 bases not matched to a gene. The CDR3 coding sequence is TGTGCCAGCAGTGTGGCGGGGGAGGGCAATGAGCAGTTCTTC. This sequence encodes CASSVAGEGNEQFF.

The V call is TRBV7-2, the J call TRBJ1-3; possible D gene TRBD1, 6 bases. Trimming stripped 3 bases from V and 6 bases from J, with 18 bases between. CDR1 and CDR2 from the germline V gene are SGHTA and FQGNSA. The CDR3 loop spans 16 amino acids. The CDR3 region is CASSFSTGSGLNTIYF. The CDR3 nucleotides read TGTGCCAGCAGCTTCTCGACAGGATCGGGATTAAACACCATATATTTT.

V and J are TRBV5-4 and TRBJ2-7; TRBD1 aligns across 11 bases. CDR1 is SGHNT and CDR2 is YYREEE in the germline V gene (reference sequence). V shed 1 base, J shed 5 bases, and the junction held 11 bases outside the gene matches. CDR3 size: 17 residues. Here the CDR3 DNA reads TGTGCCAGCAGCTTGCCCCTCGGAGGACAGGGGGCCCACGAGCAGTACTTC. Residues: CASSLPLGGQGAHEQYF.

This chain connects TRBV12-3 or TRBV12-4 to TRBJ1-1, with no clear D. Trimming stripped 8 bases from V and 4 bases from J, with 14 bases between. The CDR3 runs to 13 residues. CDR3 sequence reads: CASRKNEGTEAFF. CDR3 coding DNA: TGTGCCAGCCGAAAAAATGAGGGCACTGAAGCTTTCTTT.

The genes are TRBV6-5 and TRBJ2-1, with D perhaps TRBD2 (5 bases). CDR1 and CDR2 (germline): MNHEY, SVGAGI. Deletions cut 7 bases from V and 0 bases from J, with 13 bases between. This CDR3 contains 15 residues. CDR3 coding DNA: TGTGCCAGCAAGCTCGACGCGGGCTCCTACAATGAGCAGTTCTTC. It is translated as CASKLDAGSYNEQFF.

V usage is TRBV28 and J usage is TRBJ1-1; 8 bases map to TRBD1. V lost 6 bases, J lost 2 bases, and 8 bases stayed unmatched. The CDR3 is 15 amino acids. CDR1 and CDR2 from the germline V gene are MDHEN and SYDVKM. Here the CDR3 reads CASSPSDRDNTEAFF. CDR3 coding DNA: TGTGCCAGCAGCCCCTCGGACAGGGACAACACTGAAGCTTTCTTT.

The chain carries TRBV18 and TRBJ2-1, with TRBD2 matching over 8 bases. Germline trimming cut 0 bases from V and 2 bases from J; bases unmatched to any gene: 6. In germline, CDR1 is KGHSH, CDR2 LQKENI. The CDR3 sequence is 17 residues long. This chain's CDR3 is CASSPPTGSGAYNEQFF. CDR3 nucleotides: TGTGCCAGCTCACCACCGACTGGTAGCGGGGCCTACAATGAGCAGTTCTTC.

This clone was observed a few times. The V gene is TRBV2, the J gene TRBJ2-5; TRBD1 might be the D (6 bases). The length of the CDR3 is 14 residues. V lost 1 base and J lost 5, with 11 bases in between. In germline, CDR1 is SNHLY, CDR2 FYNNEI. The CDR3 coding sequence is TGTGCCAGCAGTGAAGTAGGGGGTTATGAGACCCAGTACTTC. This encodes CASSEVGGYETQYF.

The genes are TRBV2 and TRBJ2-1, with 7 positions matching TRBD1. With V trimmed by 6 bases and J by 0 bases, 5 bases remained unmatched. The CDR3 has 15 amino acids. CDR1 is SNHLY, CDR2 FYNNEI, per germline. The CDR3 region is CASSATGDSYNEQFF. The CDR3 DNA sequence: TGTGCCAGCAGCGCCACAGGGGACTCCTACAATGAGCAGTTCTTC. The whole variable domain, filled in from reference TRBV2 and TRBJ2-1, reads EPEVTQTPSHQVTQMGQEVILRCVPISNHLYFYWYRQILGQKVEFLVSFYNNEISEKSEIFDDQFSVERPDGSNFTLKIRSTKLEDSAMYFCASSATGDSYNEQFFGPGTRLTVL.

The chain carries TRBV28 and TRBJ2-5, with 10 bases identical to TRBD1. V trimming: 4 bases; J trimming: 1 base; junction bases outside the gene matches: 3. This CDR3 contains 15 residues. Germline assignment: CDR1 MDHEN and CDR2 SYDVKM. The CDR3 reads CASSSGTGAQETQYF. For the CDR3, the DNA is TGTGCCAGCAGTTCCGGGACAGGGGCCCAAGAGACCCAGTACTTC.

The rearrangement uses TRBV6-4 and TRBJ1-5, with TRBD1 as a possible D gene (5 bases). CDR3 length: 16 amino acids. Germline V CDR1 and CDR2: MRHNA, SNTAGT. The V end was cut by 5 bases, the J end by 7 bases, with 21 bases between. The CDR3 region is CASSKSGRAVGQPQHF. The CDR3 bases are TGTGCCAGCAGTAAGTCGGGCAGGGCAGTTGGGCAGCCCCAGCATTTT.

The rearrangement links TRBV19 to TRBJ1-1; D is undetermined. Between the trimmed V and J ends, which lost 7 bases and 1 base, there was a span of 16 bases. This CDR3 is 15 amino acids long. From germline, CDR1 is LNHDA and CDR2 SQIVND (reference sequence). CDR3 residues: CASTTSIGKNTEAFF. CDR3 DNA: TGTGCCAGTACCACCTCGATCGGGAAGAACACTGAAGCTTTCTTT.

The V call is TRBV2, the J call TRBJ1-5; 10 bases are shared with TRBD1. With 6 bases clipped from V and 7 bases from J, the junction kept 3 bases outside the gene matches. The CDR3 consists of 13 residues. CDR1 and CDR2 (germline): SNHLY, FYNNEI. The CDR3 sequence: CASRGTGDQPQHF. The DNA for the CDR3 is TGTGCCAGCAGGGGGACAGGGGACCAGCCCCAGCATTTT.